This T cell receptor (beta chain) derives from a study of beta chain features in type 1 diabetes. As for the study in general: The samples had 90 million to 130 million sorted cells examined in all.

The count of this clone is one. The target antigen is unknown. Trimming shortened V by 5 bases and J by 2 bases, and 10 bases separated the two germline ends. The CDR3 spans 14 residues. The germline gives CDR1 SGHTA, CDR2 FQGTGA. The whole isolated RNA underwent reverse transcription, so sequencing captured expressed TCRB transcripts. Assay: immunoSEQ multiplex PCR; the TCRdb copy retains only in-frame clones and omits some. The sample shows approximately 52,000 clones, 60% to 70% of them seen only once. Sorting based on CD45RO/CCR7/CD25/CD127/CD95/CD27 separated CD4+ naive, central memory, regulatory and stem cell-like memory cells. The study, taken as a whole, reports: HLA effects on TCRB rearrangement stayed unresolved here. Moderately but significantly shorter TCRB CDR3s were found in Type 1 diabetes patients in all four CD4+ subsets.

This receptor was taken from a woman in her thirties with type 1 diabetes. Sequenced input: stem cell memory CD4+ T cells from blood. The rearrangement links TRBV7-3 to TRBJ2-1; possible D gene TRBD2, 6 bases. The CDR3 is CASSPRGAYNEQFF. The CDR3 coding sequence is TGTGCCAGCAGCCCCCGCGGGGCCTACAATGAGCAGTTCTTC.